This paragraph covers one TCR beta chain sequence. Germline V gene data show CDR1 as LNHDA and CDR2 as SQIVND (reference sequence). The CDR3 runs 13 residues. V shed 4 bases and J shed 4 bases, with 11 bases lying between them. The source of the sample is a study of blood T cell repertoires in COVID-19. Original analysis: Reference gene primer amplification gave estimated nucleated cell counts. The repertoire was sequenced with immunoSEQ multiplex PCR; TCRdb's copy has only in-frame clones and lacks some. That table is the source of V, J and clone size, and D and trimming were worked out from the DNA. The sample includes about 250,000 clones, roughly 87% seen only once; the top ten take under 4%.

The clonotype originates from a man aged 18 to 30 with active or convalescent COVID-19. The V and J genes are TRBV19 and TRBJ2-7; D is perhaps TRBD1 (6 bases). The sample comprised peripheral blood. The CDR3 loop is CASSTRTVYEQYF. CDR3 nucleotides: TGTGCCAGTAGTACGAGGACAGTTTACGAGCAGTACTTC.